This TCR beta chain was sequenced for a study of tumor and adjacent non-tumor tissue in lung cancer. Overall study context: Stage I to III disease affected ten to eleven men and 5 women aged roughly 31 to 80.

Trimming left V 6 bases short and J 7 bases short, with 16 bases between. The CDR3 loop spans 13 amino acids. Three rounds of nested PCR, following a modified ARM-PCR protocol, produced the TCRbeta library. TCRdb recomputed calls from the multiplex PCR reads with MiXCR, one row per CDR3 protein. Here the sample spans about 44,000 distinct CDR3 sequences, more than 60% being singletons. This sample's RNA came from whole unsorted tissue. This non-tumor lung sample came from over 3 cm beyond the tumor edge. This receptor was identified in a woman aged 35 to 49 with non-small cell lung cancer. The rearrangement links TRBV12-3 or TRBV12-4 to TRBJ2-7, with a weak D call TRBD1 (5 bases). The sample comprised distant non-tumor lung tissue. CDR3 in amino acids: CASSISGSGEQYF. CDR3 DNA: TGTGCCAGCAGCATATCAGGGTCAGGGGAGCAGTACTTC.